Listed here are 18 T cell receptor beta chains from one sample, sequenced in a study of blood T cell repertoires in COVID-19. Sequenced by immunoSEQ multiplex PCR; TCRdb stores in-frame clones only, minus some. The sample consists of tens of thousands of clones, around 82% of them appearing once. The sample comprised peripheral blood. Receptor source: an elderly woman with acute or convalescent COVID-19.

The chain joins TRBV7-3 to TRBJ2-5, with TRBD1 matching over 7 bases. Per the germline V gene, CDR1 is SGHTA and CDR2 is FQGTGA. The V and J ends lost 6 bases and 1 base, in that order; junction bases with no gene match: 11. The CDR3 covers 16 residues. The CDR3, as DNA: TGTGCCAGCAGTCCAGGGCTCCGGGACAGCCAAGAGACCCAGTACTTC. It specifies CASSPGLRDSQETQYF.

CDR3: CASSSVPRAGSTDTQYF. DNA of the CDR3: TGTGCCAGCAGCTCTGTTCCTCGGGCAGGGAGCACAGATACGCAGTATTTT. This chain connects TRBV7-3 to TRBJ2-3; weak D call: TRBD1 (5 bases). This CDR3 is built from 17 residues. Trimming shortened V by 4 bases and J by 0 bases, and 17 bases separated the two germline ends. Germline V gene sequence: CDR1 SGHTA, CDR2 FQGTGA.

The rearrangement links TRBV5-1 to TRBJ2-3; TRBD2 matches 10 bases. V was pared by 5 bases and J by 4 bases, with 4 bases of the junction left unmatched. This CDR3 is 14 amino acids long. Germline V CDR1 and CDR2: SGHRS, YFSETQ. CDR3 loop: CASSSGTSADTQYF. For the CDR3, the DNA is TGCGCCAGCAGTTCCGGGACTAGCGCAGATACGCAGTATTTT.

The genes are TRBV23-1 and TRBJ2-7; no firm D call. TRBV23-1 is filed as an ORF, its function uncertain. Trimming took off 4 bases at V and 9 bases at J, with 13 bases between the two ends. The CDR3 runs to 12 residues. The chain's CDR3 is CASSLRFVRQYF. Here the CDR3 DNA reads TGCGCCAGCAGTCTGAGGTTTGTTCGGCAGTACTTC.

The chain carries TRBV5-4 and TRBJ1-1; unclear D gene. Germline values: CDR1 SGHNT, CDR2 YYREEE (reference sequence). V was pared by 0 bases and J by 5 bases, with 11 bases between. CDR3 size: 14 residues. For the CDR3, the DNA is TGTGCCAGCAGCTTGGGGGCTTCGGGGACTGAAGCTTTCTTT. Residues: CASSLGASGTEAFF.

The chain links TRBV27 to TRBJ1-2; D might be TRBD1 (6 bases). CDR1 MNHEY and CDR2 SMNVEV come from the germline V gene (reference sequence). V was shortened by 5 bases and J by 1 base, with 17 bases between the two germline ends. The CDR3 consists of 16 residues. The CDR3 is CASSPQLTGINYGYTF. The CDR3 DNA reads TGTGCCAGCAGTCCCCAACTGACAGGTATTAACTATGGCTACACCTTC.

CDR3 protein: CASSLPSVGQYF. The CDR3 DNA sequence: TGTGCCAGCAGCCTCCCTAGCGTGGGGCAGTATTTT. This chain connects TRBV12-3 or TRBV12-4 to TRBJ2-3; a weak D match, TRBD2 (6 bases). Trimming stripped 6 bases from V and 11 bases from J, with 15 bases between. The CDR3 is made up of 12 amino acids.

This clone was picked up a small number of times. V usage is TRBV19 and J usage is TRBJ1-2; 7 positions agree with TRBD1. Germline CDR1 reads LNHDA; CDR2 reads SQIVND (reference sequence). With 2 bases clipped from V and 10 bases from J, the junction kept 7 bases outside the gene matches. This CDR3 has 13 residues. In DNA, the CDR3 is TGTGCCAGTAGTATAAGTTTGGACAGGACCTACACCTTC. It translates to CASSISLDRTYTF.

J is TRBJ2-5 and V is TRBV7-3; no reliable D call. Germline V lookup: CDR1 SGHTA, CDR2 FQGTGA. The CDR3 consists of 15 residues. Trimming cost V 1 base and J 2 bases, with 11 bases left between them. CDR3 bases: TGTGCCAGCAGCTTAAGGCCCGCGGAGCAAGAGACCCAGTACTTC. It codes for CASSLRPAEQETQYF.

This clone was detected only a few times. This chain joins TRBV3-1 (or the pseudogene TRBV3-2) and TRBJ2-2, with 11 nucleotides matching TRBD2. J lost 1 base, V lost 1 base, and 5 bases had no gene match. The CDR3 runs 18 residues. CDR1 is LGHDT, CDR2 YNNKEL, per germline (reference sequence). In nucleotides, the CDR3 is TGTGCCAGCAGCCAAGTAAGGCTAGCGGGGGGGAACACCGGGGAGCTGTTTTTT. This codes for CASSQVRLAGGNTGELFF.

The rearrangement joins TRBV7-9 to TRBJ1-5, with 9 bases that match TRBD1. V was pared by 2 bases and J by 6 bases, with 11 bases of the junction left unmatched. Germline V lookup: CDR1 SEHNR, CDR2 FQNEAQ (reference sequence). This CDR3 is 17 amino acids long. The CDR3 sequence: CASSLFLTGGSPQPQHF. CDR3 DNA sequence: TGTGCCAGCAGCTTATTTCTAACAGGGGGCAGCCCTCAGCCCCAGCATTTT.

This rearrangement joins TRBV24-1 to TRBJ1-2; 7 bases are shared with TRBD1. The CDR3 runs 16 residues. Germline trimming cut 2 bases from V and 3 bases from J; bases unmatched to any gene: 8. Per germline, CDR1 KGHDR and CDR2 SFDVKD. The CDR3 sequence: CATSDSGDSRDYGYTF. DNA for the CDR3: TGTGCCACCAGTGATTCTGGGGACAGTCGGGACTATGGCTACACCTTC.

The DNA for the CDR3 is TGCGCCAGCAGCCAAGACGGACAGGTCACTGAAGCTTTCTTT. The encoded protein is CASSQDGQVTEAFF. The gene calls are TRBV4-1 and TRBJ1-1, with 7 bases lining up with TRBD1. CDR1 is MGHRA and CDR2 is YSYEKL in the germline V gene. V shed 0 bases and J 4 bases; nucleotides not matched to a gene: 2. The CDR3 loop spans 14 amino acids.

The rearrangement uses TRBV6-7 and TRBJ2-7, with D tentatively TRBD1 (6 bases). TRBV6-7 falls under the ORF class, with uncertain function. CDR3 length: 15 residues. Trimming took off 6 bases at V and 4 bases at J, with 19 bases between the two ends. The CDR3 coding sequence is TGTGCCAGCAGGAGAGGGGGAGAAACTCTGTACGAGCAGTACTTC. It encodes CASRRGGETLYEQYF.

This clone was seen a handful of times. This chain uses TRBV6-1 with TRBJ2-7, with a tentative D call TRBD1 (6 bases). The V gene's germline CDR1 is MNHNS and CDR2 SASEGT. V was pared by 6 bases and J by 1 base, with 10 bases between. This CDR3 contains 13 residues. DNA for the CDR3: TGTGCCAGCAGACTCGGACAGTCCTACGAGCAGTACTTC. Translation: CASRLGQSYEQYF.

The chain couples TRBV5-6 to TRBJ1-1; 7 bases match TRBD1. CDR3 length: 15 residues. The germline CDR1 and CDR2 sequences are SGHDT and YYEEEE. With 3 bases clipped from V and 1 base from J, the junction kept 6 bases outside the gene matches. The CDR3 DNA sequence: TGTGCCAGCAGCTCCGGGACAGTGGGGAACACTGAAGCTTTCTTT. Residues: CASSSGTVGNTEAFF.

The V and J genes are TRBV2 and TRBJ1-1; a weak D match, TRBD1 (6 bases). Trimming cost V 7 bases and J 5 bases, with 20 bases left between them. This CDR3 contains 15 residues. Germline CDR1 and CDR2: SNHLY and FYNNEI. CDR3: CASTSTTGLSTEAFF. The DNA of the CDR3 is TGTGCCAGCACCAGTACTACAGGGTTGAGTACTGAAGCTTTCTTT.

This chain uses TRBV27 with TRBJ2-7, with TRBD1 matching over 7 bases. Germline V lookup: CDR1 MNHEY, CDR2 SMNVEV (reference sequence). This CDR3 contains 14 residues. V trimming: 6 bases; J trimming: 2 bases; junction bases outside the gene matches: 7. The CDR3 here is CASRTGFGTYEQYF. The CDR3 region has the DNA TGTGCCAGCAGGACAGGGTTTGGAACCTACGAGCAGTACTTC.